This T cell receptor beta chain was identified during a study of blood T cells in healthy people across ages. Broader study findings: Diversity figures derived from one million T cells were judged to underestimate the true value.

Of note for this clonotype: Its cognate antigen is unknown.

J gave up 7 bases and V 5 bases, and 3 bases lay outside the gene matches. The CDR3 runs to 12 residues. From germline, CDR1 is MDHEN and CDR2 SYDVKM. Combining a sample-barcoded 5' primer with a J-beta primer mix, a second PCR ran for about 6 to 11 cycles. Every cDNA molecule bore a tag from a template-switch adaptor containing 12 random nucleotides. TCRdb re-called the 5' RACE reads through MiXCR, storing one row per CDR3 protein. This sample carries about 970,000 distinct CDR3 sequences, approximately 50% of them seen once, and the ten largest clones take about 22%. The source is a woman aged 55 to 70 in good health. The genes are TRBV28 and TRBJ1-2, with TRBD1 matching over 8 bases. The sequencing input was blood. The CDR3 nucleotides are TGTGCCAGCAGTCCAGACAGGGGTGGCTACACCTTC. Its translation: CASSPDRGGYTF.